Given below is one T cell receptor (beta chain) in context. The CDR3 consists of 14 residues. V was pared by 2 bases and J by 4 bases, with 0 bases of the junction left unmatched. The V gene's germline CDR1 is MNHEY and CDR2 SVGAGI. These data belong to a study of blood T cell repertoires in COVID-19. Background on the study: Both acute and convalescent COVID-19 samples were obtained from the United States, Italy and Spain. From T cells, B-cell-depleted T cells, or PBMCs came the material, which was cDNA or gDNA.

Per the original methods: Scientists estimated how many nucleated cells there were by amplifying reference gene primers. Produced via immunoSEQ multiplex PCR; TCRdb's table is partial and in-frame only. The V and J calls and clone size are taken from that table; D and trimming were inferred from the DNA. The table lists 200,000 to 300,000 clones, 84% of them singletons. Source material: peripheral blood. The chain has TRBV6-5 and TRBJ2-3; 10 bases are shared with TRBD1. This TCR was recovered from a man between 60 and 70 years old with acute or convalescent COVID-19. The CDR3 is CASSYGTGADTQYF. The CDR3 region has the DNA TGTGCCAGCAGTTACGGGACAGGGGCAGATACGCAGTATTTT.